One and the same sample provided the 32 T cell receptor beta chains below, sequenced in a study of T cell responses to AZD1222 COVID-19 vaccine. Only in-frame clones appear in the TCRdb table, and some are missing; sequencing was by immunoSEQ multiplex PCR. The profile shows some 60,000 clones, around nine tenths of them singletons. The specimen was peripheral blood, collected 28 days after the second AZD1222 dose. The receptor source for this set is an adult who received the AZD1222 COVID-19 vaccine.

The genes are TRBV29-1 and TRBJ1-5; TRBD1 matches 8 bases. CDR3 length equals 13 residues. J lost 4 bases, V lost 6 bases, and 5 bases had no gene match. The germline gives CDR1 SQVTM, CDR2 ANQGSEA. DNA of the CDR3: TGCAGCGTAGCCGGGACAGGTAATCAGCCCCAGCATTTT. Its translation is CSVAGTGNQPQHF.

This chain joins TRBV7-9 and TRBJ2-7; D call uncertain. Trimming stripped 2 bases from V and 0 bases from J, with 11 bases between. The germline CDR1 and CDR2 sequences are SEHNR and FQNEAQ (reference sequence). This CDR3 contains 15 residues. CDR3 bases: TGTGCCAGCAGCTTAACACAGTTCTCCTCCTACGAGCAGTACTTC. This encodes CASSLTQFSSYEQYF.

The chain carries TRBV11-3 and TRBJ1-2, with no clear D. This CDR3 comprises 13 residues. Looked up from germline, CDR1 is SGHNT and CDR2 is YENEEA. Trimming removed 9 bases at V and 8 bases at J, with 19 bases between. The CDR3 protein is CARTPGTFRGYTF. CDR3 DNA sequence: TGTGCCAGAACCCCCGGCACGTTTAGGGGCTACACCTTC.

The chain is built from TRBV29-1 and TRBJ2-1; the match to TRBD2 covers 7 bases. Per germline, CDR1 SQVTM and CDR2 ANQGSEA. The CDR3 totals 12 residues. Unmatched junction bases numbered 2, after V lost 4 bases and J lost 5 bases. The CDR3 loop is CSVGGLNNEQFF. CDR3 nucleotides: TGCAGCGTTGGGGGACTAAACAATGAGCAGTTCTTC.

The DNA of the CDR3 is TGTGCCAGCAGCCTGGGTCCTAGGACTGAAGCTTTCTTT. Encoded protein: CASSLGPRTEAFF. The chain recombines TRBV28 with TRBJ1-1; D unclear. The length of the CDR3 is 13 residues. V lost 6 bases and J lost 5, with 13 bases in between. Germline V gene sequence: CDR1 MDHEN, CDR2 SYDVKM.

V usage is TRBV11-2 and J usage is TRBJ2-7; D perhaps matches TRBD1 (6 bases). Germline V lookup: CDR1 SGHAT, CDR2 FQNNGV. Trimming left V 5 bases short and J 6 bases short, with 17 bases between. The CDR3 runs to 14 residues. CDR3 sequence reads: CASSPPRGSSEQYF. CDR3 bases: TGTGCCAGCAGCCCCCCCAGGGGCAGCAGCGAGCAGTACTTC.

The gene calls are TRBV5-1 and TRBJ2-1; D is unresolved. The CDR3 is 15 residues long. Trimming shortened V by 0 bases and J by 4 bases, and 11 bases separated the two germline ends. CDR1 is SGHRS and CDR2 is YFSETQ in the germline V gene. CDR3 in amino acids: CASSLVASSYNEQFF. As DNA, the CDR3 is TGCGCCAGCAGCTTGGTGGCTAGTTCTTACAATGAGCAGTTCTTC.

This chain uses TRBV7-9 with TRBJ1-2; D gene unclear. Trimming removed 0 bases at V and 2 bases at J, with 7 bases between. The CDR3 covers 14 residues. The V gene's germline CDR1 is SEHNR and CDR2 FQNEAQ (reference sequence). The CDR3 bases are TGTGCCAGCAGCTTAGCTGGCAGAAACTATGGCTACACCTTC. Translated: CASSLAGRNYGYTF.

The chain carries TRBV28 and TRBJ1-5; the D gene is possibly TRBD1 (5 bases). Germline CDR1 is MDHEN and CDR2 is SYDVKM. CDR3 size: 16 residues. V was cut by 7 bases and J by 0 bases, with 16 bases left in between. The DNA for the CDR3 is TGTGCCAGCACCCAAGGAAGGGGTGGTAGCAATCAGCCCCAGCATTTT. It yields the protein CASTQGRGGSNQPQHF.

The V call is TRBV11-3, the J call TRBJ2-1, with 7 bases lining up with TRBD1. Germline V CDR1 and CDR2: SGHNT, YENEEA. Trimming removed 2 bases from V and 4 bases from J; junction bases left unmatched: 5. This CDR3 is built from 15 residues. The CDR3 is CASSLPGQLYNEQFF. CDR3 DNA: TGTGCCAGCAGCTTACCGGGACAGTTATACAATGAGCAGTTCTTC.

This chain connects TRBV7-9 to TRBJ2-1; D is perhaps TRBD2 (6 bases). Per the germline V gene, CDR1 is SEHNR and CDR2 is FQNEAQ (reference sequence). The V gene lost 1 base and the J gene lost 10 bases, with 8 bases spanning the gap. The CDR3 has 12 amino acids. The CDR3 loop reads CASSLEGREQFF. The DNA for the CDR3 is TGTGCCAGCAGCTTAGAGGGGAGGGAGCAGTTCTTC. Full variable domain (outside the CDR3, taken from reference TRBV7-9 and TRBJ2-1): DTGVSQNPRHKITKRGQNVTFRCDPISEHNRLYWYRQTLGQGPEFLTYFQNEAQLEKSRLLSDRFSAERPKGSFSTLEIQRTEQGDSAMYLCASSLEGREQFFGPGTRLTVL.

The rearrangement joins TRBV29-1 to TRBJ2-1, with D perhaps TRBD2 (6 bases). Trimming took off 1 base at V and 2 bases at J, with 15 bases between the two ends. This CDR3 has 16 residues. The germline V gene encodes CDR1 SQVTM and CDR2 ANQGSEA. CDR3 sequence (DNA): TGCAGCGTTGAAGTTTCGGGAGATCCGACCTACAATGAGCAGTTCTTC. Amino acid sequence: CSVEVSGDPTYNEQFF.

The chain recombines TRBV19 with TRBJ2-6, with D possibly TRBD1 on 7 matching bases. CDR3 size: 17 residues. Germline V gives CDR1 LNHDA, CDR2 SQIVND (reference sequence). The V gene lost 3 bases and the J gene lost 0 bases, with 12 bases spanning the gap. DNA of the CDR3: TGTGCCAGTAGTATTCAGGGGGAGGCCTCTGGGGCCAACGTCCTGACTTTC. This gives the protein CASSIQGEASGANVLTF.

V is TRBV3-1 (or the pseudogene TRBV3-2) and J is TRBJ1-4; TRBD1 matches 7 bases. The V and J ends lost 3 bases and 17 bases, in that order; junction bases with no gene match: 9. The CDR3 spans 12 residues. CDR1 is LGHDT and CDR2 is YNNKEL in the germline V gene (reference sequence). DNA for the CDR3: TGTGCCAGCAGCCATGGAAGCCGGGACAGATTTTTT. Translation gives CASSHGSRDRFF.

In its sample, this clone was seen once. Other DNA sequences within the sample encode an identical CDR3. The chain uses TRBV9 and TRBJ2-3; D perhaps matches TRBD2 (6 bases). CDR1 and CDR2 (germline): SGDLS, YYNGEE. V lost 0 bases and J lost 4, with 15 bases in between. The CDR3 runs 16 residues. The CDR3, as DNA: TGTGCCAGCAGCGTAGTGGGGGGAGGTTCTGCAGATACGCAGTATTTT. It codes for CASSVVGGGSADTQYF.

The V and J genes are TRBV25-1 and TRBJ1-6; maybe TRBD1 (6 bases). CDR3 length: 14 residues. V dropped 6 bases and J dropped 9 bases, with 15 bases sitting between them. From germline, CDR1 is MGHDK and CDR2 SYGVNS. CDR3: CASRAQGGSSPLHF. DNA of the CDR3: TGTGCCAGCAGAGCACAGGGAGGGAGTTCACCCCTCCACTTT.

This sequence joins TRBV30 and TRBJ1-5; unclear D gene. The V gene lost 1 base and the J gene lost 0 bases, with 10 bases spanning the gap. CDR3 size: 15 residues. The germline V gene encodes CDR1 GTSNPN and CDR2 SVGIG (reference sequence). CDR3 sequence: CAWSAYGNSNQPQHF. The DNA for the CDR3 is TGTGCCTGGAGTGCCTACGGGAATAGCAATCAGCCCCAGCATTTT. The complete variable domain, with remaining parts taken from reference TRBV30 and TRBJ1-5, reads SQTIHQWPATLVQPVGSPLSLECTVEGTSNPNLYWYRQAAGRGLQLLFYSVGIGQISSEVPQNLSASRPQDRQFILSSKKLLLSDSGFYLCAWSAYGNSNQPQHFGDGTRLSIL.

The V call is TRBV28, the J call TRBJ1-2; the D gene is possibly TRBD1 (5 bases). The CDR3 is 15 amino acids. In germline, CDR1 is MDHEN, CDR2 SYDVKM. The V gene lost 2 bases and the J gene lost 5 bases, with 15 bases spanning the gap. CDR3 sequence: CASSLRSGRAYGYTF. CDR3 in DNA: TGTGCCAGCAGTTTACGTAGCGGCAGGGCGTATGGCTACACCTTC.

The rearrangement uses TRBV13 and TRBJ1-3; D is possibly TRBD1 (6 bases). Trimming stripped 3 bases from V and 2 bases from J, with 11 bases between. The CDR3 spans 15 residues. The V gene's germline CDR1 is PRHDT and CDR2 FYEKMQ (reference sequence). CDR3 nucleotides: TGTGCCAGCAGCTTTCAGGGGACGGCTGGAAACACCATATATTTT. It translates to CASSFQGTAGNTIYF.

The chain uses TRBV7-8 and TRBJ2-5, with D unresolved. CDR1 and CDR2 (germline): SGHVS, FQNEAQ. This CDR3 has 12 amino acids. Trimming took off 5 bases at V and 4 bases at J, with 8 bases between the two ends. The CDR3 DNA is TGTGCCAGCAGCCCGTATGGAGAGACCCAGTACTTC. It specifies CASSPYGETQYF.

The gene calls are TRBV5-8 and TRBJ1-4, with a tentative D call TRBD1 (5 bases). The CDR3 length is 13 residues. Trimming removed 0 bases at V and 6 bases at J, with 6 bases between. Germline V gene data show CDR1 as SGHTS and CDR2 as YDEGEE. CDR3: CASSLEGHEKLFF. The CDR3, as DNA: TGTGCCAGCAGCTTGGAGGGGCATGAAAAACTGTTTTTT.

The chain uses TRBV7-8 and TRBJ1-5; D remains unclear. Trimming removed 4 bases from V and 2 bases from J, with 12 bases in between. Germline lookup yields CDR1 SGHVS and CDR2 FQNEAQ. The CDR3 runs to 15 residues. CDR3 region: CASSSPRTGNQPQHF. The CDR3 nucleotides are TGTGCCAGCAGCTCACCCCGGACCGGCAATCAGCCCCAGCATTTT. The variable domain in full, with the rest retrieved from reference TRBV7-8 and TRBJ1-5, is GAGVSQSPRYKVAKRGQDVALRCDPISGHVSLFWYQQALGQGPEFLTYFQNEAQLDKSGLPSDRFFAERPEGSVSTLKIQRTQQEDSAVYLCASSSPRTGNQPQHFGDGTRLSIL.

This chain's CDR3 is CASSDREREAYEQYF. The CDR3 nucleotides read TGTGCCAGCAGCGACAGAGAGCGGGAGGCCTACGAGCAGTACTTC. The chain recombines TRBV3-1 (or the pseudogene TRBV3-2) with TRBJ2-7; 9 bases line up with TRBD2. V trimming: 5 bases; J trimming: 2 bases; junction bases outside the gene matches: 7. Germline V CDR1 and CDR2: LGHDT, YNNKEL (reference sequence). The CDR3 is 15 amino acids.

This clone showed up just once. V usage is TRBV5-1 and J usage is TRBJ2-7; 8 positions agree with TRBD1. Germline assignment: CDR1 SGHRS and CDR2 YFSETQ. The trim removed 4 bases at V and 3 bases at J, leaving 6 bases unmatched. This CDR3 spans 14 amino acids. This chain's CDR3 is CASSAGQGGYEQYF. The CDR3 nucleotides are TGCGCCAGCAGCGCTGGACAGGGCGGCTACGAGCAGTACTTC.

In DNA, the CDR3 is TGCGCCAGCAGCCCTCCATCGAGCGGGAACACCGGGGAGCTGTTTTTT. It specifies CASSPPSSGNTGELFF. The chain joins TRBV5-1 to TRBJ2-2; weak D call: TRBD2 (5 bases). V lost 4 bases to trimming and J lost 1 base, with 14 bases between them. CDR3 size: 16 residues. In germline, CDR1 is SGHRS, CDR2 YFSETQ.

The genes are TRBV19 and TRBJ1-1; no firm D call. This CDR3 has 14 residues. CDR1 and CDR2 from the germline V gene are LNHDA and SQIVND (reference sequence). Deletions cut 4 bases from V and 1 base from J, with 10 bases between. The CDR3 DNA is TGTGCCAGTAGTACACGAGCCGCGAACACTGAAGCTTTCTTT. Encoded protein: CASSTRAANTEAFF.

V usage is TRBV11-3 and J usage is TRBJ2-5; 9 bases are a match to TRBD1. There are 16 residues in the CDR3. Germline V gives CDR1 SGHNT, CDR2 YENEEA. J was trimmed by 5 bases and V by 4 bases; bases with no gene match: 11. CDR3 DNA: TGTGCCAGCAGCTGGGGGACAGGGAGCATGGAGGAGACCCAGTACTTC. Protein: CASSWGTGSMEETQYF.

The genes are TRBV19 and TRBJ2-2, with 10 bases fitting TRBD2. The CDR3 spans 15 residues. V gave up 4 bases and J gave up 6 bases; unmatched junction bases: 5. CDR1 is LNHDA, CDR2 SQIVND, per germline (reference sequence). CDR3 DNA: TGTGCCAGTAGTACTAGCGGGAGCAAATCCGGGGAGCTGTTTTTT. It codes for CASSTSGSKSGELFF.

On this clone: This CDR3 is also generated by other DNA sequences in the sample. The chain links TRBV29-1 to TRBJ1-5; tentatively, D is TRBD1 (6 bases). The V gene lost 4 bases and the J gene lost 2 bases, with 6 bases spanning the gap. The CDR3 is 12 amino acids. Germline values: CDR1 SQVTM, CDR2 ANQGSEA. CDR3 amino acids: CSVGQGNQPQHF. CDR3 DNA: TGCAGCGTTGGACAGGGCAATCAGCCCCAGCATTTT.

This chain uses TRBV3-1 (or the pseudogene TRBV3-2) with TRBJ2-1, with a weak D call TRBD1 (5 bases). Trimming removed 4 bases at V and 8 bases at J, with 21 bases between. The CDR3 extends over 16 amino acids. Germline CDR1 and CDR2: LGHDT and YNNKEL (reference sequence). The CDR3 nucleotides are TGTGCCAGCAGCCCGCAAATGGGCCTCCTCAGGGATGAGCAGTTCTTC. It yields the protein CASSPQMGLLRDEQFF.

The chain employs TRBV7-2 and TRBJ2-2; TRBD2 agrees at 9 bases. Germline V gene sequence: CDR1 SGHTA, CDR2 FQGNSA. CDR3 length: 16 amino acids. Trimming cost V 3 bases and J 7 bases; bases outside gene matches: 9. The CDR3 DNA follows: TGTGCCAGCAGCTTCAGCGGGGGGCCCTCGGGCGGGGAGCTGTTTTTT. Protein product: CASSFSGGPSGGELFF.

The chain joins TRBV6-1 to TRBJ2-7; 8 nucleotides match TRBD1. With 3 bases clipped from V and 3 bases from J, the junction kept 7 bases outside the gene matches. Germline assignment: CDR1 MNHNS and CDR2 SASEGT. This CDR3 is 15 amino acids long. The CDR3 DNA is TGTGCCAGCAGTGATCCCGGACAGGGAAACTACGAGCAGTACTTC. Its translation is CASSDPGQGNYEQYF.